Each of the 29 T cell receptor beta chains below was sequenced from the same sample in a study of early T cells in non-severe SARS-CoV-2 infection. TCRdb processed the 5' RACE reads anew with MiXCR; each CDR3 protein has one entry. The table includes 75,000 to 80,000 distinct CDR3 sequences, around 10% detected once. This specimen was whole blood, taken at baseline. These receptors were collected from an adult who was a healthcare worker with PCR-confirmed SARS-CoV-2 infection or an uninfected control (not recorded which).

In its sample, this clonotype was seen many times. The V gene is TRBV7-2, the J gene TRBJ1-3; D is uncertain. Germline lookup yields CDR1 SGHTA and CDR2 FQGNSA. Trimming stripped 5 bases from V and 2 bases from J, with 10 bases between. The CDR3 length is 14 residues. The CDR3 loop is CASSARRPGNTIYF. CDR3 coding DNA: TGTGCCAGCAGCGCCAGGCGCCCTGGAAACACCATATATTTT. Drawing the rest from reference TRBV7-2 and TRBJ1-3, the complete variable domain is GAGVSQSPSNKVTEKGKDVELRCDPISGHTALYWYRQSLGQGLEFLIYFQGNSAPDKSGLPSDRFSAERTGGSVSTLTIQRTQQEDSAVYLCASSARRPGNTIYFGEGSWLTVV.

This sequence joins TRBV6-2 or TRBV6-3 and TRBJ1-1; 7 positions agree with TRBD1. Germline CDR1 MNHEY, CDR2 SVGEGT. The CDR3 is 15 residues long. With V trimmed by 7 bases and J by 3 bases, 11 bases remained unmatched. CDR3 region: CASTHIGTDYTEAFF. CDR3 coding DNA: TGTGCCAGCACCCATATAGGGACAGACTACACTGAAGCTTTCTTT.

There are a few counts of this clonotype. This chain uses TRBV25-1 with TRBJ1-2; possibly TRBD1 for D (6 bases). Trimming took off 2 bases at V and 1 base at J, with 17 bases between the two ends. Germline CDR1 reads MGHDK; CDR2 reads SYGVNS. The CDR3 covers 17 residues. CDR3 nucleotide sequence: TGTGCCAGCAGTGAAACGCCTGCAGACAGGCATAACTATGGCTACACCTTC. Its translation: CASSETPADRHNYGYTF.

V usage is TRBV11-2 and J usage is TRBJ2-1; TRBD2 is a possible D gene (5 bases). Germline values: CDR1 SGHAT, CDR2 FQNNGV. The V end was cut by 5 bases, the J end by 10 bases, with 12 bases between. The CDR3 sequence is 12 residues long. The CDR3 sequence: CASSRWGAEQFF. CDR3 nucleotides: TGTGCCAGCAGCCGCTGGGGAGCGGAGCAGTTCTTC.

This clonotype was counted only a few times. The J gene is TRBJ2-3, the V gene TRBV20-1; 7 bases are shared with TRBD2. Germline V gives CDR1 DFQATT, CDR2 SNEGSKA (reference sequence). V dropped 2 bases and J dropped 5; count of bases not matched to a gene: 10. CDR3 length equals 15 residues. The CDR3 is CSARLETREGDTQYF. The CDR3 coding sequence is TGCAGTGCTAGACTCGAGACCAGGGAGGGAGATACGCAGTATTTT.

The J gene is TRBJ2-7, the V gene TRBV6-6; D could derive from TRBD1 or TRBD2 (6 bases each). Germline CDR1 is MNHNY and CDR2 is SVGAGI (reference sequence). Trimming took 2 bases from V and 3 from J, leaving 11 bases between them. This CDR3 region has 14 residues. In DNA form, the CDR3 reads TGTGCCAGCAGTTACGTGGGGGGCTTCTACGAGCAGTACTTC. It translates to CASSYVGGFYEQYF.

This clonotype was found many times. J is TRBJ2-2 and V is TRBV24-1; 9 bases line up with TRBD2. The CDR3 is 15 residues long. V lost 4 bases, J lost 7 bases, and 6 bases stayed unmatched. The germline V gene encodes CDR1 KGHDR and CDR2 SFDVKD. Here the CDR3 reads CATSEAGGPNGELFF. As DNA, the CDR3 is TGTGCCACCAGTGAAGCGGGGGGTCCTAACGGGGAGCTGTTTTTT.

There are a few counts of this clonotype. The chain carries TRBV6-5 and TRBJ2-1, with TRBD2 identical over 9 bases. Germline assignment: CDR1 MNHEY and CDR2 SVGAGI. There are 15 residues in the CDR3. V shed 6 bases and J 7 bases; nucleotides not matched to a gene: 10. CDR3 nucleotides: TGTGCCAGCAGCCGCGGGCGGGGGGGGCGTAATGAGCAGTTCTTC. This codes for CASSRGRGGRNEQFF.

This clonotype was recorded a few times. V gene TRBV9 combines with J gene TRBJ2-2; D is ambiguous. CDR1 and CDR2 (germline): SGDLS, YYNGEE. The ends were cut back, 0 bases at V and 7 bases at J, with 7 bases in the middle. The CDR3 is 13 amino acids. Here the CDR3 reads CASSVDQDGELFF. DNA of the CDR3: TGTGCCAGCAGCGTAGACCAAGACGGGGAGCTGTTTTTT.

The rearrangement uses TRBV18 and TRBJ1-5; 8 nucleotides line up with TRBD1. V lost 5 bases and J lost 4; bases outside the gene matches: 7. CDR3 length equals 15 residues. Germline V CDR1 and CDR2: KGHSH, LQKENI. CDR3 nucleotides: TGTGCCAGCTCAGCGGACAGGGCAGGTAATCAGCCCCAGCATTTT. Translating it yields CASSADRAGNQPQHF.

The genes are TRBV4-2 and TRBJ2-7; D might be TRBD1 (6 bases). Trimming shortened V by 1 base and J by 4 bases, and 11 bases separated the two germline ends. The CDR3 runs to 14 residues. Germline lookup yields CDR1 LGHNA and CDR2 YNFKEQ. DNA for the CDR3: TGTGCCAGCAGCCAAGCCAGGGGCCCATACGAGCAGTACTTC. Translated: CASSQARGPYEQYF.

This clonotype came up a few times. The rearrangement uses TRBV5-1 and TRBJ1-5; D gene unclear. V was shortened by 4 bases and J by 5 bases, with 16 bases between the two germline ends. Germline lookup yields CDR1 SGHRS and CDR2 YFSETQ. This CDR3 is built from 15 residues. The chain's CDR3 is CASSPESRYDQPQHF. CDR3 in DNA: TGCGCCAGCAGCCCAGAATCTCGGTACGATCAGCCCCAGCATTTT.

This chain joins TRBV2 and TRBJ2-2; no clear D gene. Germline V gives CDR1 SNHLY, CDR2 FYNNEI. Deletions cut 3 bases from V and 4 bases from J, with 12 bases between. This CDR3 has 15 residues. CDR3 loop: CASSEERVSTGELFF. The CDR3 DNA is TGTGCCAGCAGTGAGGAAAGGGTCAGCACCGGGGAGCTGTTTTTT.

The rearrangement uses TRBV13 and TRBJ2-3; D may match TRBD1 or TRBD2 (5 bases each). Germline V gene data show CDR1 as PRHDT and CDR2 as FYEKMQ (reference sequence). V was shortened by 4 bases and J by 1 base, with 15 bases between the two germline ends. The CDR3 length is 16 residues. The CDR3 is CASSSTEGRGTDTQYF. The CDR3 DNA follows: TGTGCCAGCAGCTCTACCGAGGGGCGGGGCACAGATACGCAGTATTTT.

In this sample, this clonotype turned up a few times. The chain links TRBV29-1 to TRBJ1-3; no clear D. V was trimmed by 6 bases and J by 4 bases, leaving 7 bases between them. The CDR3 totals 11 residues. CDR1 SQVTM and CDR2 ANQGSEA come from the germline V gene. The CDR3 region has the DNA TGCAGCGTCCGCATCGGAAACACCATATATTTT. It specifies CSVRIGNTIYF.

The chain links TRBV20-1 to TRBJ2-5; a possible D gene is TRBD2 (5 bases). The CDR3 sequence is 13 residues long. V lost 0 bases, J lost 4 bases, and 9 bases lay in between. Germline V CDR1 and CDR2: DFQATT, SNEGSKA (reference sequence). Here the CDR3 DNA reads TGCAGTGCTAGAGATGAGGGTCTAGAGACCCAGTACTTC. It encodes CSARDEGLETQYF.

J is TRBJ2-1 and V is TRBV28, with 7 nucleotides matching TRBD2. CDR1 and CDR2 from the germline V gene are MDHEN and SYDVKM. This CDR3 is 15 amino acids long. Unmatched junction bases numbered 8, after V lost 6 bases and J lost 3 bases. The CDR3 DNA follows: TGTGCCAGCAGGACTACTAGCGACGGCTACAATGAGCAGTTCTTC. Its protein product is CASRTTSDGYNEQFF.

This chain uses TRBV11-2 with TRBJ2-1, with D maybe TRBD2 (6 bases). Germline lookup yields CDR1 SGHAT and CDR2 FQNNGV. The CDR3 has 14 residues. V lost 0 bases to trimming and J lost 9 bases, with 12 bases between them. The CDR3 bases are TGTGCCAGCAGCTTAGAGAGGTTTAGCGGTGAGCAGTTCTTC. Translation gives CASSLERFSGEQFF.

In DNA form, the CDR3 reads TGTGCCACGAACGGGGGGTTGGCCACCGGGGAGCTGTTTTTT. It encodes CATNGGLATGELFF. The rearrangement links TRBV2 to TRBJ2-2; 7 nucleotides align to TRBD2. This CDR3 has 14 residues. Per the germline V gene, CDR1 is SNHLY and CDR2 is FYNNEI. V shed 10 bases and J 4 bases; nucleotides not matched to a gene: 9. The full variable domain, its missing parts supplied by reference TRBV2 and TRBJ2-2, is EPEVTQTPSHQVTQMGQEVILRCVPISNHLYFYWYRQILGQKVEFLVSFYNNEISEKSEIFDDQFSVERPDGSNFTLKIRSTKLEDSAMYFCATNGGLATGELFFGEGSRLTVL.

This clonotype was counted only a few times. The V and J genes are TRBV5-6 and TRBJ2-3, with D possibly being TRBD2 (7 bases). Trimming cost V 1 base and J 5 bases, with 11 bases left between them. Germline V gene lookup returns CDR1 SGHDT and CDR2 YYEEEE. The length of the CDR3 is 14 residues. The CDR3 is CASSLRGAEDTQYF. The CDR3 DNA sequence: TGTGCCAGCAGCTTGCGGGGGGCCGAAGATACGCAGTATTTT.

This chain joins TRBV29-1 and TRBJ1-1; D might be TRBD1 (5 bases). Germline loops: CDR1 SQVTM, CDR2 ANQGSEA. The CDR3 has 14 residues. The V gene lost 1 base and the J gene lost 11 bases, with 20 bases spanning the gap. The CDR3 nucleotides read TGCAGCGTTGAAGGTTGGCAGGGTGCAGGCGGGGCTTTCTTT. As protein: CSVEGWQGAGGAFF.

In its sample, this clonotype was seen a few times. This sequence joins TRBV11-2 and TRBJ2-3, with 7 bases aligning to TRBD2. V shed 5 bases, J shed 3 bases, and the junction held 5 bases outside the gene matches. The germline gives CDR1 SGHAT, CDR2 FQNNGV. The CDR3 covers 14 residues. The CDR3 here is CASSPRTRTDTQYF. The CDR3 DNA sequence: TGTGCCAGCAGCCCTCGGACTAGAACAGATACGCAGTATTTT. The whole variable domain, filled in from reference TRBV11-2 and TRBJ2-3, reads EAGVAQSPRYKIIEKRQSVAFWCNPISGHATLYWYQQILGQGPKLLIQFQNNGVVDDSQLPKDRFSAERLKGVDSTLKIQPAKLEDSAVYLCASSPRTRTDTQYFGPGTRLTVL.

The genes are TRBV20-1 and TRBJ1-1, with TRBD1 matching 7 bases. The trim removed 8 bases at V and 7 bases at J, leaving 7 bases unmatched. The CDR3 contains 11 residues. Germline CDR1 is DFQATT and CDR2 is SNEGSKA (reference sequence). CDR3 amino acids: CSTGQDFEAFF. The DNA of the CDR3 is TGCAGTACTGGACAGGACTTTGAAGCTTTCTTT.

The V call is TRBV6-5, the J call TRBJ1-2; D remains unclear. Deletions cut 7 bases from V and 5 bases from J, with 8 bases between. Germline V CDR1 and CDR2: MNHEY, SVGAGI. The CDR3 sequence is 11 residues long. The CDR3 loop reads CASKGLYGYTF. The CDR3 DNA reads as TGTGCCAGCAAAGGACTTTATGGCTACACCTTC.

At least ten counts were recorded for this clonotype. The chain has TRBV6-2 or TRBV6-3 and TRBJ1-1, with 7 bases identical to TRBD1. V trimming: 2 bases; J trimming: 5 bases; junction bases outside the gene matches: 11. The germline V gene encodes CDR1 MNHEY and CDR2 SVGEGT. CDR3 length: 16 amino acids. CDR3 sequence (DNA): TGTGCCAGCAGTTACCCCATCCAGGGGGTCGGGACTGAAGCTTTCTTT. Translating gives CASSYPIQGVGTEAFF.

J is TRBJ2-1 and V is TRBV6-2 or TRBV6-3, with D unclear. The germline CDR1 and CDR2 sequences are MNHEY and SVGEGT. The CDR3 sequence is 14 residues long. Between the trimmed V and J ends, which lost 0 bases and 3 bases, there was a span of 6 bases. The CDR3: CASSYSPNYNEQFF. DNA of the CDR3: TGTGCCAGCAGTTACTCGCCCAACTACAATGAGCAGTTCTTC.

A few counts support this clonotype. This rearrangement joins TRBV28 to TRBJ2-7; D is perhaps TRBD2 (6 bases). CDR1 is MDHEN and CDR2 is SYDVKM in the germline V gene. This CDR3 contains 15 residues. Trimming cost V 6 bases and J 1 base, with 16 bases left between them. The CDR3 loop reads CASSLAAGRSYEQYF. CDR3 in DNA: TGTGCCAGCAGCTTAGCTGCGGGAAGGTCCTACGAGCAGTACTTC.

This clonotype was seen more than once but under ten times. The chain carries TRBV7-9 and TRBJ2-3, with D maybe TRBD1 (6 bases). Trimming left V 2 bases short and J 10 bases short, with 19 bases between. Germline V gives CDR1 SEHNR, CDR2 FQNEAQ (reference sequence). The CDR3 is 15 amino acids. The CDR3 DNA reads TGTGCCAGCAGCTTACCTAAAATGGGACATCGGTCGCAGTATTTT. Encoded protein: CASSLPKMGHRSQYF.

In this sample, this clonotype turned up a few times. The rearrangement joins TRBV3-1 to TRBJ2-3; 9 bases are a match to TRBD2. This CDR3 has 16 residues. The germline CDR1 and CDR2 sequences are LGHDT and YNNKEL (reference sequence). J was trimmed by 3 bases and V by 1 base; bases with no gene match: 5. The CDR3 nucleotides read TGTGCCAGCAGCCAAGTGGCCAGCGGGGGGACAGATACGCAGTATTTT. It yields the protein CASSQVASGGTDTQYF.